These 11 T cell receptor beta chains came from one sample sequenced in a study of patients and donors after allogeneic stem cell transplantation. TCRdb fed the RT-PCR reads into MiXCR, producing one record per CDR3 protein. The sample consists of tens of thousands of distinct CDR3 sequences, less than 5% of them appearing once. Sequencing was performed on blood, either unsorted or a sorted T cell fraction (not recorded which). The receptors were gathered from a human donor who was either an allogeneic HSCT recipient or a stem cell or donor lymphocyte infusion donor (not recorded which). It is not recorded whose cells these are; they may come from a transplant donor.

This clonotype has a count of ten or more. The CDR3 loop reads CASSLGQGPGELFF. The CDR3 DNA sequence: TGCGCCAGCAGCTTGGGACAGGGACCCGGGGAGCTGTTTTTT. The chain joins TRBV5-1 to TRBJ2-2, with TRBD1 matching over 7 bases. J lost 6 bases, V lost 0 bases, and 2 bases had no gene match. This CDR3 is built from 14 residues. Germline CDR1 SGHRS, CDR2 YFSETQ.

Concerning this clonotype: A much larger clone sits a single nucleotide away, making a read error possible. The chain has TRBV20-1 and TRBJ2-3, with 8 bases aligning to TRBD2. V dropped 6 bases and J dropped 6; count of bases not matched to a gene: 14. From germline, CDR1 is DFQATT and CDR2 SNEGSKA (reference sequence). The CDR3 is 15 amino acids. Written as DNA, the CDR3 is TGCAGTGCGTCCGCCCCTCGGGGGGGCCCGGATACGCAGTATTTT. Translation: CSASAPRGGPDTQYF.

This clonotype was counted at least ten times. V usage is TRBV10-3 and J usage is TRBJ1-4; possibly TRBD1 for D (5 bases). V lost 3 bases to trimming and J lost 4 bases, with 9 bases between them. Looked up from germline, CDR1 is ENHRY and CDR2 is SYGVKD. The CDR3 has 14 amino acids. The CDR3, as DNA: TGTGCCATCAGTGATGGCAGGGTTAATGAAAAACTGTTTTTT. Its translation: CAISDGRVNEKLFF.

Only a few counts were recorded for this clonotype. The V call is TRBV18, the J call TRBJ2-1; either TRBD1 or TRBD2 may supply D (6 bases each). The CDR3 totals 16 residues. V dropped 0 bases and J dropped 3 bases, with 12 bases sitting between them. Germline V gives CDR1 KGHSH, CDR2 LQKENI. CDR3 residues: CASSPPIRGDYNEQFF. The CDR3 DNA follows: TGTGCCAGCTCACCACCTATTAGGGGGGACTACAATGAGCAGTTCTTC.

In regard to this clonotype: A much larger clonotype is one base distant, so this may be a read error. V is TRBV7-8 and J is TRBJ1-6; tentative D call: TRBD1 (5 bases). V dropped 4 bases and J dropped 6 bases, with 13 bases sitting between them. Germline V gene lookup returns CDR1 SGHVS and CDR2 FQNEAQ. This CDR3 region has 15 residues. Here the CDR3 reads CASSSMDRGNSPLHF. CDR3 bases: TGTGCCAGCAGCTCAATGGATAGGGGTAATTCACCCCTCCACTTT. The complete variable domain, with remaining parts taken from reference TRBV7-8 and TRBJ1-6, reads GAGVSQSPRYKVAKRGQDVALRCDPISGHVSLFWYQQALGQGPEFLTYFQNEAQLDKSGLPSDRFFAERPEGSVSTLKIQRTQQEDSAVYLCASSSMDRGNSPLHFGNGTRLTVT.

This clonotype ranks as medium-sized. CDR3 residues: CSARLAKGSGSTDTQYF. The CDR3 bases are TGCAGTGCCAGACTAGCGAAAGGTTCGGGTAGCACAGATACGCAGTATTTT. V usage is TRBV20-1 and J usage is TRBJ2-3; 8 nucleotides align to TRBD2. The germline CDR1 and CDR2 sequences are DFQATT and SNEGSKA (reference sequence). The CDR3 length is 17 residues. With V trimmed by 6 bases and J by 0 bases, 14 bases remained unmatched.

This clonotype was detected ten times or more. V is TRBV28 and J is TRBJ1-5; D is unresolved. Germline V gene lookup returns CDR1 MDHEN and CDR2 SYDVKM. The ends were cut back, 6 bases at V and 6 bases at J, with 18 bases in the middle. The CDR3 spans 15 residues. CDR3 bases: TGTGCCAGCAGCCCCATACTCGGAAGATTTCAGCCCCAGCATTTT. Protein product: CASSPILGRFQPQHF.

In its sample, this clonotype was seen a few times. The CDR3 sequence is CASSQGTAVRKAFF. The CDR3 DNA reads as TGTGCCAGCAGCCAAGGGACGGCCGTCAGGAAAGCTTTCTTT. The chain couples TRBV14 to TRBJ1-1; D unclear. Germline V gives CDR1 SGHDN, CDR2 FVKESK. Trimming stripped 1 base from V and 9 bases from J, with 15 bases between. This CDR3 has 14 residues.

This clonotype showed up just a few times. The chain recombines TRBV13 with TRBJ1-1; no clear D gene. Trimming pared 2 bases from V and 1 base from J, leaving 11 bases between. The CDR3 contains 15 residues. Germline CDR1 PRHDT, CDR2 FYEKMQ (reference sequence). In DNA, the CDR3 is TGTGCCAGCAGCTTATACGCCAGGCAGAACACTGAAGCTTTCTTT. The encoded protein is CASSLYARQNTEAFF.

J is TRBJ1-1 and V is TRBV19, with D perhaps TRBD1 (5 bases). CDR1 and CDR2 (germline): LNHDA, SQIVND (reference sequence). The CDR3 consists of 14 residues. V was pared by 3 bases and J by 5 bases, with 13 bases between. DNA for the CDR3: TGTGCCAGTAGTATGTACCCGGGACGGACTGAAGCTTTCTTT. It codes for CASSMYPGRTEAFF.

This clonotype was counted many times. CDR3 nucleotides: TGTGCCATCAGTGAAAGAGCGGGAGCCTACAATGAGCAGTTCTTC. It is translated as CAISERAGAYNEQFF. The gene calls are TRBV10-3 and TRBJ2-1; TRBD2 matches at 8 bases. CDR3 length equals 15 residues. The V gene end was trimmed by 3 bases and the J gene end by 2 bases; junction bases not matched to a gene: 3. Germline CDR1 is ENHRY and CDR2 is SYGVKD.